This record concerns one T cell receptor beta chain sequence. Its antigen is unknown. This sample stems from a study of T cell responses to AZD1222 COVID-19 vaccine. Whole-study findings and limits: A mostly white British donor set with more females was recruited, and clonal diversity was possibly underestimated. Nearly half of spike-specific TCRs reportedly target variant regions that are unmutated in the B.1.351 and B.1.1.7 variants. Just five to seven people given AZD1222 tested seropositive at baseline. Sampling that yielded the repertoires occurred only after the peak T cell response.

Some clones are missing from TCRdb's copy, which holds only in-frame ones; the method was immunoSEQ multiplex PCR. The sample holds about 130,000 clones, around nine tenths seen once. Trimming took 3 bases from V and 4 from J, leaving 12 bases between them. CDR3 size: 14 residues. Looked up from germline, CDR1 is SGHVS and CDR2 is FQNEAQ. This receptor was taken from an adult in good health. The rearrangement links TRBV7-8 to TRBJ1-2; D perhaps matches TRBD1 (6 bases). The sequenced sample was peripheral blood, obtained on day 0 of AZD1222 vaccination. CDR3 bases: TGTGCCAGCAGCTTGGACAGCGCTCCCTATGGCTACACCTTC. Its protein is CASSLDSAPYGYTF.